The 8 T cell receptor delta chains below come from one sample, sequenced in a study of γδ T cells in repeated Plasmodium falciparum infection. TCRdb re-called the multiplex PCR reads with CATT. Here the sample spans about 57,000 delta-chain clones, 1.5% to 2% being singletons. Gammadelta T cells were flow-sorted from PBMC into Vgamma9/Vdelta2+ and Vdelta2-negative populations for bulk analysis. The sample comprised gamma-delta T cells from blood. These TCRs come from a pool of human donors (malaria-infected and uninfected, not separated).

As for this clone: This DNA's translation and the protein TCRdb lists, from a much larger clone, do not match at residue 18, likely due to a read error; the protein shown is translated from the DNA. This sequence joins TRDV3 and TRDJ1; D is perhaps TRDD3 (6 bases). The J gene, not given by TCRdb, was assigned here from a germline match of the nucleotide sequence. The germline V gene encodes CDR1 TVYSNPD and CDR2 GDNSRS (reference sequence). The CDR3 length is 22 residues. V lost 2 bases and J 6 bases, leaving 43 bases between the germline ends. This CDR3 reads CAFREGRFSPFWGPGRTNKLIF. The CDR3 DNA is TGTGCCTTTCGTGAAGGGCGCTTCTCCCCTTTCTGGGGTCCAGGGAGAACCAATAAACTCATCTTT. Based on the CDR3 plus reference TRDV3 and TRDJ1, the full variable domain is CDKVTQSSPDQTVASGSEVVLLCTYDTVYSNPDLFWYRIRPDYSFQFVFYGDNSRSEGADFTQGRFSVKHILTQKAFHLVISPVRTEDSATYYCAFREGRFSPFWGPGRTNKLIFGKGTRVTVEP.

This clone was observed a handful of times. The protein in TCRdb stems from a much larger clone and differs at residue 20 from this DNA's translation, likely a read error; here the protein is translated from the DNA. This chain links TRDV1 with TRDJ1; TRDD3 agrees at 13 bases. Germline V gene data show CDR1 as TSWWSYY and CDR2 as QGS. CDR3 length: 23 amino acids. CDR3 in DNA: TGTGCTCTTGGGGTAGCCCCCCCGGGGGTCCTTTACTGGGGGATACGGGAGACCGATAGACTCATCTTT. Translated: CALGVAPPGVLYWGIRETDRLIF.

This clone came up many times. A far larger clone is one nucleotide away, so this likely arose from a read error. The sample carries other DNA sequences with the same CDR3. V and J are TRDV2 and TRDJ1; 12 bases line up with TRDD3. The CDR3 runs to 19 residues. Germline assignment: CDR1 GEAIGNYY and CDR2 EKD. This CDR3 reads CACDTTPVLGDTATDKLIF. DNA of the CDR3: TGTGCCTGTGACACCACTCCCGTACTGGGGGATACTGCCACCGACAAACTCATCTTT.

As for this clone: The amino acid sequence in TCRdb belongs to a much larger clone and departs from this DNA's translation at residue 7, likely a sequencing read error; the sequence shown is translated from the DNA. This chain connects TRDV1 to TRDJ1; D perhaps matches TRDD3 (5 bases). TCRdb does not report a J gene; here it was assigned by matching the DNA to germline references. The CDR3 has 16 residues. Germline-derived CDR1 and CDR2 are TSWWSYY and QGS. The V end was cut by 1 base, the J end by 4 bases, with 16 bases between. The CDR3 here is CALGERSGVCGDKLIF. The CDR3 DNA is TGTGCTCTTGGGGAACGCTCGGGGGTCTGCGGCGATAAACTCATCTTT.

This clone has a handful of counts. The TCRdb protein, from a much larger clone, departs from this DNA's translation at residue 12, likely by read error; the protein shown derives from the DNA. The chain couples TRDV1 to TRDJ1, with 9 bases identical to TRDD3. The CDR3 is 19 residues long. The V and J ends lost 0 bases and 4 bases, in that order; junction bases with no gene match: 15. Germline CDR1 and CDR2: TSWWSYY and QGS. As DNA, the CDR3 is TGTGCTCTTGGGGAACTTCCTCACAACTGGGGGAAATGCAACGATAAACTCATCTTT. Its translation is CALGELPHNWGKCNDKLIF.

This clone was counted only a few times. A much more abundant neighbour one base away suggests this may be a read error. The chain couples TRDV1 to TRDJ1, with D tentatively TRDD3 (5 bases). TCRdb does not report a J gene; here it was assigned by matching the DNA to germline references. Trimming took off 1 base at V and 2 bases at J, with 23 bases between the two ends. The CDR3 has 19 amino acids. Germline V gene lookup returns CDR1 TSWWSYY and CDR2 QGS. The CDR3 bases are TGTGCTCTTGGGGAACAGGGCCACTGGTACCGGGGGTTTACCGATAAACTCATCTTT. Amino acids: CALGEQGHWYRGFTDKLIF.

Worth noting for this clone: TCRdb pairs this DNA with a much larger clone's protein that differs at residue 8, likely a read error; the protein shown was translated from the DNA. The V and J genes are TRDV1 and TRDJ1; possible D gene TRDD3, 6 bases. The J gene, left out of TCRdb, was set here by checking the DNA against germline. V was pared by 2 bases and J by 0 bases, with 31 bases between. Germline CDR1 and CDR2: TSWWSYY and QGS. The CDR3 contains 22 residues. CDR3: CALGEMGGIGYTGRFNTDKLIF. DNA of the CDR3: TGTGCTCTTGGGGAAATGGGAGGTATCGGATATACTGGGAGATTCAACACCGATAAACTCATCTTT.

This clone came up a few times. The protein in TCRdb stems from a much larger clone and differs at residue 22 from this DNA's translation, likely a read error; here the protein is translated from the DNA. CDR3 protein: CALGAFTFLRAGRWRGYTDKLTF. The CDR3 DNA reads TGTGCTCTTGGGGCTTTTACCTTCCTACGTGCTGGGAGATGGAGGGGATACACCGATAAACTCACCTTT. The J gene went uncalled, whereas the V gene is TRDV1; the DNA was not used to check the table's D call, TRDD3. The CDR3 extends over 23 amino acids. Looked up from germline, CDR1 is TSWWSYY and CDR2 is QGS.